The next 30 T cell receptor beta chains were all read from a single sample in a study of early T cells in non-severe SARS-CoV-2 infection. From the 5' RACE reads, TCRdb called clonotypes with MiXCR, one entry per CDR3 protein. The data show some 46,000 distinct CDR3 sequences, approximately 6% seen once. Sequenced: whole blood. Every receptor here comes from an adult who was a healthcare worker with PCR-confirmed SARS-CoV-2 infection or an uninfected control (not recorded which).

The sample holds many counts of this clonotype. The V and J genes are TRBV18 and TRBJ2-7, with 7 bases fitting TRBD1. CDR3 length equals 14 residues. V dropped 1 base and J dropped 0; count of bases not matched to a gene: 0. Germline CDR1 reads KGHSH; CDR2 reads LQKENI. Here the CDR3 DNA reads TGTGCCAGCTCACCACGGGACAGCTCCTACGAGCAGTACTTC. Translated: CASSPRDSSYEQYF. The entire variable domain, with the rest obtained from reference TRBV18 and TRBJ2-7, is as follows: NAGVMQNPRHLVRRRGQEARLRCSPMKGHSHVYWYRQLPEEGLKFMVYLQKENIIDESGMPKERFSAEFPKEGPSILRIQQVVRGDSAAYFCASSPRDSSYEQYFGPGTRLTVT.

The table lists this clonotype with many counts. The chain recombines TRBV3-1 with TRBJ1-1; D not certain. CDR3 length: 15 residues. Trimming shortened V by 0 bases and J by 2 bases, and 10 bases separated the two germline ends. Germline V gene lookup returns CDR1 LGHDT and CDR2 YNNKEL (reference sequence). As DNA, the CDR3 is TGTGCCAGCAGCCAAGAGGGCTACAGAAACACTGAAGCTTTCTTT. This codes for CASSQEGYRNTEAFF. The full variable domain, rest sourced from reference TRBV3-1 and TRBJ1-1, is DTAVSQTPKYLVTQMGNDKSIKCEQNLGHDTMYWYKQDSKKFLKIMFSYNNKELIINETVPNRFSPKSPDKAHLNLHINSLELGDSAVYFCASSQEGYRNTEAFFGQGTRLTVV.

A few counts support this clonotype. The J gene is TRBJ1-3, the V gene TRBV7-9; D gene uncertain. CDR1 and CDR2 (germline): SEHNR, FQNEAQ (reference sequence). The V gene lost 5 bases and the J gene lost 0 bases, with 2 bases spanning the gap. This CDR3 is built from 12 residues. CDR3 nucleotide sequence: TGTGCCAGCAGCAACTCTGGAAACACCATATATTTT. Translated: CASSNSGNTIYF.

The sample holds a few counts of this clonotype. The chain has TRBV7-2 and TRBJ2-5; D gene unclear. There are 13 residues in the CDR3. Trimming removed 3 bases from V and 3 bases from J, with 8 bases in between. Germline V gene lookup returns CDR1 SGHTA and CDR2 FQGNSA. The CDR3 nucleotides read TGTGCCAGCAGCTTGGGTGCAGAAGAGACCCAGTACTTC. Encoded protein: CASSLGAEETQYF.

Ten or more counts support this clonotype. This chain links TRBV28 with TRBJ1-2; the match to TRBD1 covers 7 bases. Germline-derived CDR1 and CDR2 are MDHEN and SYDVKM. V trimming: 3 bases; J trimming: 3 bases; junction bases outside the gene matches: 1. The CDR3 has 13 residues. DNA for the CDR3: TGTGCCAGCAGTTTCCAGGGGGACTATGGCTACACCTTC. Encoded protein: CASSFQGDYGYTF.

The gene calls are TRBV6-1 and TRBJ2-6; D may be TRBD2 (5 bases). Germline values: CDR1 MNHNS, CDR2 SASEGT. V lost 2 bases and J 0 bases, leaving 14 bases between the germline ends. The CDR3 totals 18 residues. CDR3 in DNA: TGTGCCAGCAGTGAAAAGGGAGCCCGGATCTCTGGGGCCAACGTCCTGACTTTC. Translating it yields CASSEKGARISGANVLTF.

In this sample, this clonotype turned up many times. The gene calls are TRBV20-1 and TRBJ2-7; 11 nucleotides match TRBD2. Losses at the gene ends were 6 bases for V and 0 bases for J; bases not matched to a gene: 7. The CDR3 loop spans 15 amino acids. Germline V CDR1 and CDR2: DFQATT, SNEGSKA (reference sequence). The CDR3 DNA sequence: TGCAGTGCGGAAGCCGGGACTAGCGGCTCCTACGAGCAGTACTTC. Its translation: CSAEAGTSGSYEQYF.

This clonotype has only a few counts. This chain's CDR3 is CSVEGLKSSYNEQFF. CDR3 sequence (DNA): TGCAGCGTTGAGGGACTAAAAAGCTCCTACAATGAGCAGTTCTTC. This chain uses TRBV29-1 with TRBJ2-1; TRBD2 matches 7 bases. The germline V gene has CDR1 SQVTM and CDR2 ANQGSEA. The V and J ends lost 3 bases and 0 bases, in that order; junction bases with no gene match: 5. The CDR3 loop spans 15 amino acids.

The sample holds many counts of this clonotype. The V and J genes are TRBV2 and TRBJ2-2; D possibly corresponds to TRBD1 (6 bases). This CDR3 has 16 residues. CDR1 and CDR2 (germline): SNHLY, FYNNEI. V was cut by 2 bases and J by 1 base, with 11 bases left in between. The CDR3 loop is CASSEQGTVNTGELFF. In DNA, the CDR3 is TGTGCCAGCAGTGAACAGGGGACGGTGAACACCGGGGAGCTGTTTTTT.

This clonotype came up many times. Written as DNA, the CDR3 is TGTGCCTGGAGCCCCATGGGGCAGCTTTTGGGCGAGCAGTACTTC. Encoded protein: CAWSPMGQLLGEQYF. V and J are TRBV30 and TRBJ2-7, with D possibly matching TRBD1 (5 bases). Trimming left V 3 bases short and J 6 bases short, with 21 bases between. Germline V gives CDR1 GTSNPN, CDR2 SVGIG (reference sequence). This CDR3 is 15 amino acids long.

V gene TRBV4-3 combines with J gene TRBJ1-1; D gene unclear. Trimming cost V 4 bases and J 0 bases, with 6 bases left between them. The CDR3 spans 13 residues. Germline CDR1 is LGHNA and CDR2 is YSLEER. CDR3 DNA: TGCGCCAGCAGCCCTGAGATGAACACTGAAGCTTTCTTT. It codes for CASSPEMNTEAFF.

This clonotype has more than one count but fewer than ten. The chain joins TRBV6-6 to TRBJ1-1, with D perhaps matching TRBD1 (5 bases). Trimming took off 6 bases at V and 4 bases at J, with 15 bases between the two ends. The CDR3 loop spans 14 amino acids. Germline values: CDR1 MNHNY, CDR2 SVGAGI (reference sequence). The CDR3 is CASSPQTDLTEAFF. The CDR3 DNA follows: TGTGCCAGCAGCCCTCAGACAGACCTCACTGAAGCTTTCTTT.

This clonotype was counted many times. The rearrangement uses TRBV12-3 or TRBV12-4 and TRBJ2-1; TRBD1 agrees at 8 bases. CDR3 length equals 16 residues. V trimming: 7 bases; J trimming: 3 bases; junction bases outside the gene matches: 11. DNA of the CDR3: TGTGCCAGCAATACTCTACGGACAGGGCTCTACAATGAGCAGTTCTTC. This translates into CASNTLRTGLYNEQFF.

This clonotype was seen many times. The gene calls are TRBV20-1 and TRBJ1-1; D unclear. V was cut by 5 bases and J by 1 base, with 11 bases left in between. The CDR3 is 13 amino acids. Germline CDR1 DFQATT, CDR2 SNEGSKA (reference sequence). The DNA for the CDR3 is TGCAGTGCTCAATCGGGCCGGAACACTGAAGCTTTCTTT. Translating it yields CSAQSGRNTEAFF.

The chain couples TRBV20-1 to TRBJ1-1; 7 bases line up with TRBD1. The CDR3 runs to 14 residues. Germline assignment: CDR1 DFQATT and CDR2 SNEGSKA (reference sequence). V trimming: 5 bases; J trimming: 3 bases; junction bases outside the gene matches: 9. The CDR3 loop is CSAHHRGLDTEAFF. For the CDR3, the DNA is TGCAGTGCTCACCACAGGGGACTGGACACTGAAGCTTTCTTT.

This clonotype came up a few times. The V gene is TRBV18, the J gene TRBJ1-3, with D uncertain. V shed 3 bases and J shed 4 bases, with 10 bases lying between them. Germline-derived CDR1 and CDR2 are KGHSH and LQKENI. There are 14 residues in the CDR3. CDR3 residues: CASSPGSSGNTIYF. Here the CDR3 DNA reads TGTGCCAGCTCACCTGGCTCTTCAGGAAACACCATATATTTT. The variable domain in full, completed from reference TRBV18 and TRBJ1-3, reads NAGVMQNPRHLVRRRGQEARLRCSPMKGHSHVYWYRQLPEEGLKFMVYLQKENIIDESGMPKERFSAEFPKEGPSILRIQQVVRGDSAAYFCASSPGSSGNTIYFGEGSWLTVV.

A few counts support this clonotype. This chain uses TRBV28 with TRBJ1-1; the D is unclear. Germline V lookup: CDR1 MDHEN, CDR2 SYDVKM. This CDR3 contains 12 residues. The germline V and J ends were trimmed by 4 bases and 7 bases, with 10 bases remaining between them. This chain's CDR3 is CASSSAAVEAFF. CDR3 sequence (DNA): TGTGCCAGCAGTTCAGCGGCGGTTGAAGCTTTCTTT.

This clonotype was recorded at least ten times. The rearrangement joins TRBV29-1 to TRBJ2-5; 9 nucleotides align to TRBD2. V shed 4 bases and J 3 bases; nucleotides not matched to a gene: 3. CDR1 and CDR2 (germline): SQVTM, ANQGSEA. The CDR3 totals 13 residues. The CDR3 protein is CSVGLAGEETQYF. The DNA for the CDR3 is TGCAGCGTTGGGTTAGCGGGGGAAGAGACCCAGTACTTC.

This clonotype was found a few times. The chain links TRBV28 to TRBJ2-3, with D possibly being TRBD1 or TRBD2 (5 bases each). The V end lost 4 bases, the J end lost 2 bases, and 10 bases lay between the germline ends. CDR1 MDHEN and CDR2 SYDVKM come from the germline V gene. The CDR3 runs 14 residues. DNA of the CDR3: TGTGCCAGCAGTTATGGGACGATCACAGATACGCAGTATTTT. It specifies CASSYGTITDTQYF.

The V call is TRBV5-4, the J call TRBJ2-7; 7 bases are a match to TRBD1. V was pared by 3 bases and J by 0 bases, with 3 bases of the junction left unmatched. Germline V CDR1 and CDR2: SGHNT, YYREEE (reference sequence). This CDR3 contains 14 residues. The CDR3 loop reads CASSSRQGSYEQYF. In DNA form, the CDR3 reads TGTGCCAGCAGCTCGCGACAGGGCTCCTACGAGCAGTACTTC.

This rearrangement joins TRBV9 to TRBJ1-6; D call uncertain. Germline V gene data show CDR1 as SGDLS and CDR2 as YYNGEE. Trimming stripped 3 bases from V and 14 bases from J, with 9 bases between. The CDR3 loop spans 11 amino acids. The CDR3 DNA follows: TGTGCCAGCAGCGATGGGCTATCCCTCCACTTT. Residues: CASSDGLSLHF. Supplemented by reference TRBV9 and TRBJ1-6, the full variable domain reads DSGVTQTPKHLITATGQRVTLRCSPRSGDLSVYWYQQSLDQGLQFLIQYYNGEERAKGNILERFSAQQFPDLHSELNLSSLELGDSALYFCASSDGLSLHFGNGTRLTVT.

This sequence joins TRBV20-1 and TRBJ2-2, with D tentatively TRBD2 (6 bases). Looked up from germline, CDR1 is DFQATT and CDR2 is SNEGSKA (reference sequence). The CDR3 totals 14 residues. The V end lost 1 base, the J end lost 6 bases, and 12 bases lay between the germline ends. The CDR3 DNA is TGCAGTGCTAGAGTTGGGACTCTGGCCGGGGAGCTGTTTTTT. It codes for CSARVGTLAGELFF.

V and J are TRBV12-2 and TRBJ2-5; the table's D call, TRBD1, was not checked against the DNA. TRBV12-2 is a recognized pseudogene. This CDR3 is built from 13 residues. DNA of the CDR3: TGTGCAAGTCGCTTAAGACAGGGACAGACCCAGTACTTC. This sequence encodes CASRLRQGQTQYF.

There are many counts of this clonotype. The chain employs TRBV6-1 and TRBJ2-3, with TRBD1 as a possible D gene (6 bases). The germline V gene has CDR1 MNHNS and CDR2 SASEGT. The CDR3 sequence is 14 residues long. V was clipped by 1 base and J by 7 bases, with 12 bases between them. CDR3 sequence (DNA): TGTGCCAGCAGTGAAGGTCCAGGGGTCAATACGCAGTATTTT. This gives the protein CASSEGPGVNTQYF.

This clonotype was detected a few times. The gene calls are TRBV30 and TRBJ2-5, with 15 bases fitting TRBD2. Germline V gene sequence: CDR1 GTSNPN, CDR2 SVGIG (reference sequence). This CDR3 is 18 amino acids long. The V and J ends lost 0 bases and 2 bases, in that order; junction bases with no gene match: 7. The CDR3 coding sequence is TGTGCCTGGAGTGTAGGGACTAGCGGGGGGCCCCATCAAGAGACCCAGTACTTC. Its translation is CAWSVGTSGGPHQETQYF.

This clonotype was observed a few times. V gene TRBV4-1 combines with J gene TRBJ2-7; a weak D match, TRBD1 (6 bases). This CDR3 is 14 amino acids long. Germline V lookup: CDR1 MGHRA, CDR2 YSYEKL. The germline V and J ends were trimmed by 1 base and 7 bases, with 14 bases remaining between them. The CDR3 DNA follows: TGCGCCAGCAGCCAAGCCCAGGGGTCGTGGGAGCAGTACTTC. Protein: CASSQAQGSWEQYF.

This clonotype was observed a few times. The rearrangement joins TRBV9 to TRBJ2-3; D is undetermined. CDR1 and CDR2 (germline): SGDLS, YYNGEE. The CDR3 is 13 residues long. Deletions cut 2 bases from V and 3 bases from J, with 7 bases between. CDR3 amino acids: CASSVLRTDTQYF. The CDR3 coding sequence is TGTGCCAGCAGCGTTTTAAGGACAGATACGCAGTATTTT.

This clonotype has ten or more counts. This chain joins TRBV12-3 or TRBV12-4 and TRBJ2-2, with 7 bases aligning to TRBD2. Losses at the gene ends were 8 bases for V and 5 bases for J; bases not matched to a gene: 11. The CDR3 covers 15 residues. CDR3 amino acids: CASGNPGGGTGELFF. In DNA form, the CDR3 reads TGTGCCAGCGGAAACCCGGGGGGAGGGACCGGGGAGCTGTTTTTT.

This clonotype was seen at least ten times. CDR3 sequence (DNA): TGTGCCAGCTCACCTCGGACAGAGAACACTGAAGCTTTCTTT. Its translation: CASSPRTENTEAFF. This sequence joins TRBV18 and TRBJ1-1; tentatively, D is TRBD1 (6 bases). The CDR3 has 14 residues. Germline CDR1 is KGHSH and CDR2 is LQKENI. Trimming pared 3 bases from V and 1 base from J, leaving 9 bases between.

This clonotype was observed at least ten times. This sequence joins TRBV7-2 and TRBJ2-1; no definite D call. The germline V gene encodes CDR1 SGHTA and CDR2 FQGNSA. Trimming took 5 bases from V and 8 from J, leaving 13 bases between them. The CDR3 is made up of 13 amino acids. The CDR3 DNA sequence: TGTGCCAGCAGCCCCCAGGTTGGGGATGAGCAGTTCTTC. Amino acid sequence: CASSPQVGDEQFF.